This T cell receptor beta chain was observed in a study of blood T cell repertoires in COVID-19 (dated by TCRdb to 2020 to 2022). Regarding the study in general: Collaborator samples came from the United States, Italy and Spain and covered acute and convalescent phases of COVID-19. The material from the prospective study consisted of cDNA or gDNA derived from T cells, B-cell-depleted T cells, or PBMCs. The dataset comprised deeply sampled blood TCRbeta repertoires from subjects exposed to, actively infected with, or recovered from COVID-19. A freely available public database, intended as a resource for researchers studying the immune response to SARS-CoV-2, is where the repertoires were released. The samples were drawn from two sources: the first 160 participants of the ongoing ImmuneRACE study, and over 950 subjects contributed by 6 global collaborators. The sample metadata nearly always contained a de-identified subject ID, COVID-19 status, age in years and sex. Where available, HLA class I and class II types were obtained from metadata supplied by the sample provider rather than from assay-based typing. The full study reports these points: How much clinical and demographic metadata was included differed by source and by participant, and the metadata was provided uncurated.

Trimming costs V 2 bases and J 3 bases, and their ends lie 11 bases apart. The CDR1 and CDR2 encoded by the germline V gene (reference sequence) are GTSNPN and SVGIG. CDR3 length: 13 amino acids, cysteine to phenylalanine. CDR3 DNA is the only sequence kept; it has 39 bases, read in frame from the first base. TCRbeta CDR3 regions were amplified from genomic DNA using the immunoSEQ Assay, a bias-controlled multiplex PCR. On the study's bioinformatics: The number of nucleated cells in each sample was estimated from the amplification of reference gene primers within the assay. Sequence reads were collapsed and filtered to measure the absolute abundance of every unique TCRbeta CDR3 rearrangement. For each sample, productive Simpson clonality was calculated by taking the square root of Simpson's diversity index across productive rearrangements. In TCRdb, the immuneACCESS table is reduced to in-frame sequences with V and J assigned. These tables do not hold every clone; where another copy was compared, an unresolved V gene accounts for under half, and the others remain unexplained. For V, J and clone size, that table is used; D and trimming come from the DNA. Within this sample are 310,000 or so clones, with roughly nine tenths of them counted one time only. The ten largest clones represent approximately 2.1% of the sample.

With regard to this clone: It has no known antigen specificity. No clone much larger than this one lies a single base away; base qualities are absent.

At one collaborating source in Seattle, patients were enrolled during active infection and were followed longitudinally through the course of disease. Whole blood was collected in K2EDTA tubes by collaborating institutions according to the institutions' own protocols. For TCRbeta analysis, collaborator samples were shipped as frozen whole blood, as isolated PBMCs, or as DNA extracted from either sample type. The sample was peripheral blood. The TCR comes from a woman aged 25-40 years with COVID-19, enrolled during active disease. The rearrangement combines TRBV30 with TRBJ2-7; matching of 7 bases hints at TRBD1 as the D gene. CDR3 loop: CAWSRGDSYEQYF. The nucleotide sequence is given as TGTGCCTGGAGTAGGGGGGACAGCTACGAGCAGTACTTC. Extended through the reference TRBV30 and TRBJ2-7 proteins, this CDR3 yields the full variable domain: SQTIHQWPATLVQPVGSPLSLECTVEGTSNPNLYWYRQAAGRGLQLLFYSVGIGQISSEVPQNLSASRPQDRQFILSSKKLLLSDSGFYLCAWSRGDSYEQYFGPGTRLTVT.